The T cell receptor beta chain described here comes from a study of T cells in Graves' hyperthyroidism and ophthalmopathy. Study-wide results and caveats: Separation of ophthalmopathy from stable hyperthyroidism was achieved by a 13 V-J model.

Germline assignment: CDR1 SGHNT and CDR2 YYREEE (reference sequence). Trimming cost V 4 bases and J 6 bases; bases outside gene matches: 7. The CDR3 loop spans 15 amino acids. In the case of this clonotype: Its antigen is unknown.

Researchers amplified the TCR beta CDR3 regions from RNA transcripts. An initial round of RT-PCR targeting the TCR CDR3 relied on the HTBI primer set. TCRdb re-analysed the multiplex PCR reads in MiXCR, keeping a single row per CDR3 protein. The sample has hundreds of thousands of distinct CDR3 sequences, roughly 15% seen once; the top ten hold roughly an eighth. The chain has TRBV5-4 and TRBJ2-1, with TRBD2 identical over 10 bases. The sample consisted of blood. This sequence was found in a woman aged 45 to 65 with Graves' ophthalmopathy. Written as DNA, the CDR3 is TGTGCCAGCAGCCCTCGCGCTAGCGGGGGCAATGAGCAGTTCTTC. Translating it yields CASSPRASGGNEQFF.